This record covers a single TCR beta chain. Its target is unknown. The data were obtained in a study of cytomegalovirus exposure and HLA in healthy donors. The study, taken as a whole, reports: Earlier analysis found most TCR beta V segments productive about 90% or about 30% of the time. Cytomegalovirus association was listed for 150 to 200 TCR beta chains.

With 60 Vbeta and 13 Jbeta primers, the PCR was carried out. Profiling relied on immunoSEQ multiplex PCR, and the TCRdb table lists in-frame clones only, not all of them. The data hold 60,000 to 90,000 clones, with about 71% observed a single time. Sequences were obtained from PBMCs. This sequence originates from a woman aged 50 to 65 in good health and CMV-seropositive.

CDR3 DNA sequence: TGTGCCAGTAGTATCCGGCAGGGTGGTATCTACAATGAGCAGTTCTTC. Translated: CASSIRQGGIYNEQFF. The V call is TRBV19, the J call TRBJ2-1; TRBD1 might be the D (5 bases). Trimming cost V 3 bases and J 3 bases, with 15 bases left between them. The CDR3 contains 16 residues. CDR1 is LNHDA, CDR2 SQIVND, per germline (reference sequence).